Listed below are T cell receptor beta chains from one sample, sequenced in a study of blood T cells in healthy people across ages. TCRdb recomputed calls from the 5' RACE reads with MiXCR, one row per CDR3 protein. The sample yields around 1,000,000 distinct CDR3 sequences, more than 30% seen once. Sequencing input: blood. The receptors derive from a young man in good health. Both conserved end residues are part of each CDR3. The order of the fields is V gene, J gene, D gene, CDR3 protein. The D gene is left open where the match is weak.

V gene: TRBV4-3
J gene: TRBJ1-4
D gene: NA
CDR3 protein: CASSQDRGPNEKLFF

V gene: TRBV12-3/TRBV12-4
J gene: TRBJ1-2
D gene: TRBD1
CDR3 protein: CASSLDGDSHYGYTF

V gene: TRBV10-3
J gene: TRBJ2-6
D gene: TRBD2
CDR3 protein: CAISGWEGNNVNTGANVLTF

V gene: TRBV6-5
J gene: TRBJ2-2
D gene: TRBD2
CDR3 protein: CASSQGLVGTGELFF

V gene: TRBV2
J gene: TRBJ2-1
D gene: NA
CDR3 protein: CASSDEAGEQFF

V gene: TRBV20-1
J gene: NA
D gene: NA
CDR3 protein: CSASRRNSLYNEQYF

V gene: TRBV5-6
J gene: TRBJ2-2
D gene: TRBD1
CDR3 protein: CASRGQGLWTGELFF

V gene: TRBV20-1
J gene: TRBJ2-5
D gene: NA
CDR3 protein: CSARGIRNPGVETQYF

V gene: TRBV20-1
J gene: TRBJ2-1
D gene: NA
CDR3 protein: CSASPSSARFYNEQFF

V gene: TRBV20-1
J gene: TRBJ1-1
D gene: NA
CDR3 protein: CSARGADTEAFF

V gene: TRBV7-2
J gene: TRBJ2-1
D gene: TRBD1
CDR3 protein: CASSIDRGGFYEQFF

V gene: TRBV14
J gene: TRBJ1-4
D gene: TRBD1
CDR3 protein: CASSQDKVLLTGQNEKLFF

V gene: TRBV20-1
J gene: TRBJ1-2
D gene: NA
CDR3 protein: CSASPRLRNYGYTF

V gene: TRBV3-1
J gene: TRBJ1-2
D gene: NA
CDR3 protein: CASSPTFRTAKNGYTF

V gene: TRBV6-5
J gene: TRBJ2-7
D gene: NA
CDR3 protein: CASSYGISSYEQYF

V gene: TRBV9
J gene: TRBJ1-4
D gene: NA
CDR3 protein: CASSVEGRSNEKLFF

V gene: TRBV6-5
J gene: TRBJ1-1
D gene: NA
CDR3 protein: CASSYIGQMNTEAFF

V gene: TRBV6-2/TRBV6-3
J gene: TRBJ2-1
D gene: NA
CDR3 protein: CASSYSGGGTNEQFF

V gene: TRBV20-1
J gene: TRBJ1-1
D gene: TRBD1
CDR3 protein: CSASSGTATMNTEAFF

V gene: TRBV20-1
J gene: TRBJ1-2
D gene: NA
CDR3 protein: CSARDPKRGDNYGYTF

V gene: TRBV21-1
J gene: TRBJ2-7
D gene: NA
CDR3 protein: CASSKGGLEWVYEQYF

V gene: TRBV6-2/TRBV6-3
J gene: TRBJ1-5
D gene: NA
CDR3 protein: CASSYSSQADQPQHF

V gene: TRBV28
J gene: TRBJ1-4
D gene: TRBD1
CDR3 protein: CASRDRGDPNYEKLFF

V gene: TRBV4-2
J gene: TRBJ1-2
D gene: NA
CDR3 protein: CAGSQERGNGYTF

V gene: TRBV20-1
J gene: TRBJ1-2
D gene: TRBD1
CDR3 protein: CSARERTGANYGYTF

V gene: TRBV12-3/TRBV12-4
J gene: TRBJ1-4
D gene: NA
CDR3 protein: CASSFRATNEKLFF

V gene: TRBV28
J gene: TRBJ2-7
D gene: TRBD2
CDR3 protein: CASISGASSYEQYF

V gene: TRBV20-1
J gene: TRBJ1-5
D gene: NA
CDR3 protein: CSATGDSNQPQHF

V gene: TRBV6-2/TRBV6-3
J gene: TRBJ2-7
D gene: NA
CDR3 protein: CTSSRPSNEQYF

V gene: TRBV20-1
J gene: TRBJ2-7
D gene: TRBD1
CDR3 protein: CSANSGQGPSSYEQYF

V gene: TRBV7-2
J gene: TRBJ2-2
D gene: NA
CDR3 protein: CASSLEGRNAGELFF

V gene: TRBV20-1
J gene: TRBJ2-1
D gene: NA
CDR3 protein: CSATQELSYNEQFF

V gene: TRBV20-1
J gene: TRBJ1-2
D gene: TRBD1
CDR3 protein: CSARDLGRGNYGYTF

V gene: TRBV4-3
J gene: TRBJ2-3
D gene: NA
CDR3 protein: CASSQVHIPSTDTQYF

V gene: TRBV12-3/TRBV12-4
J gene: TRBJ2-5
D gene: NA
CDR3 protein: CASSLRRLQETQYF

V gene: TRBV6-1
J gene: NA
D gene: NA
CDR3 protein: CASSERAGQETQYF

V gene: TRBV6-2/TRBV6-3
J gene: TRBJ2-1
D gene: TRBD1
CDR3 protein: CASSYSTGDEQFF

V gene: TRBV28
J gene: TRBJ2-2
D gene: NA
CDR3 protein: CASSLRFGSGNTGELFF

V gene: TRBV27
J gene: TRBJ1-1
D gene: NA
CDR3 protein: CASSLIMNTEAFF

V gene: TRBV27
J gene: TRBJ1-2
D gene: NA
CDR3 protein: CASSVSRQSYGYTF

V gene: TRBV7-9
J gene: TRBJ1-2
D gene: NA
CDR3 protein: CASSTIGNNYGYTF

V gene: TRBV2
J gene: NA
D gene: NA
CDR3 protein: CTSRYTGSYEQYF

V gene: TRBV7-2
J gene: TRBJ1-2
D gene: NA
CDR3 protein: CASSWDIANYGYTF

V gene: TRBV4-3
J gene: TRBJ2-7
D gene: TRBD2
CDR3 protein: CASSQRLTSGVPSYEQYF

V gene: TRBV27
J gene: TRBJ2-2
D gene: NA
CDR3 protein: CATTTFNTGELFF

V gene: TRBV9
J gene: TRBJ1-1
D gene: NA
CDR3 protein: CASSPHQKVAEAFF